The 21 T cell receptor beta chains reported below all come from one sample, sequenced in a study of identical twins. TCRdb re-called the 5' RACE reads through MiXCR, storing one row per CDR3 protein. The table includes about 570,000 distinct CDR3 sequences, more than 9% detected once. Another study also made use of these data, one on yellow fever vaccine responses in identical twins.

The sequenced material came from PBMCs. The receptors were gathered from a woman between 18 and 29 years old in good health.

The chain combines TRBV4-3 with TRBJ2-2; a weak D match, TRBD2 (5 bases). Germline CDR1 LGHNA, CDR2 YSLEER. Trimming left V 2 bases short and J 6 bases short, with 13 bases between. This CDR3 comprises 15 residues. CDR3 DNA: TGCGCCAGCAGCCAAACGTCAACCGGGGCCGGGGAGCTGTTTTTT. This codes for CASSQTSTGAGELFF.

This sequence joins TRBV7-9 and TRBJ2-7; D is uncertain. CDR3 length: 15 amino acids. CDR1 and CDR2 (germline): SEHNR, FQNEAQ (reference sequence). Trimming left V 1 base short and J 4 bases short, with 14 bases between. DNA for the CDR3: TGTGCCAGCAGCTTAGTGGCCCAATATGGATACGAGCAGTACTTC. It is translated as CASSLVAQYGYEQYF.

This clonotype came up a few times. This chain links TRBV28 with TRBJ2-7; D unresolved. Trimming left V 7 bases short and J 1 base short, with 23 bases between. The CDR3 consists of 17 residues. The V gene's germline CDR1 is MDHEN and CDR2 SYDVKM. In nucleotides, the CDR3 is TGTGCCAGCACAACTGGGCCGGGCCAGGTCGGATCCTACGAGCAGTACTTC. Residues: CASTTGPGQVGSYEQYF.

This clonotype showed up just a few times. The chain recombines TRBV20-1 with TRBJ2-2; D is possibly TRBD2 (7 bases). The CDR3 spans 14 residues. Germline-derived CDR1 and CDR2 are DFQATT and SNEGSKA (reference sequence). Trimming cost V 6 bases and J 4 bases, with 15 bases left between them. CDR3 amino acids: CSAVGGGATGELFF. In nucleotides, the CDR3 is TGCAGTGCGGTTGGGGGGGGGGCCACCGGGGAGCTGTTTTTT.

DNA for the CDR3: TGTGCCACCAGGGACAGCATGAACACTGAAGCTTTCTTT. This codes for CATRDSMNTEAFF. V is TRBV24-1 and J is TRBJ1-1, with TRBD1 as a possible D gene (6 bases). The CDR3 loop spans 13 amino acids. With 7 bases removed from V and 0 bases from J, the gap between germline ends came to 8 bases. CDR1 is KGHDR, CDR2 SFDVKD, per germline.

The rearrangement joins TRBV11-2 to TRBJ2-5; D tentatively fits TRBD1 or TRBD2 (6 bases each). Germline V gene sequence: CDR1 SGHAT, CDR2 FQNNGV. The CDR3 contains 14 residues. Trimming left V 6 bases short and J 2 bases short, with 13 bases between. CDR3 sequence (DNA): TGTGCCAGCAGAGGAGGAGGGGGGCAAGAGACCCAGTACTTC. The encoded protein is CASRGGGGQETQYF.

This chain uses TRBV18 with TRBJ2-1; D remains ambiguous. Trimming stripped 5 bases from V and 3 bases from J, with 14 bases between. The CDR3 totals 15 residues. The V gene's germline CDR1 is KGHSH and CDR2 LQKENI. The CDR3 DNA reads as TGTGCCAGCTCAGCCAGGTATGGGGACTACAATGAGCAGTTCTTC. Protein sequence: CASSARYGDYNEQFF. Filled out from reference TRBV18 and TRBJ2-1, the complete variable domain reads NAGVMQNPRHLVRRRGQEARLRCSPMKGHSHVYWYRQLPEEGLKFMVYLQKENIIDESGMPKERFSAEFPKEGPSILRIQQVVRGDSAAYFCASSARYGDYNEQFFGPGTRLTVL.

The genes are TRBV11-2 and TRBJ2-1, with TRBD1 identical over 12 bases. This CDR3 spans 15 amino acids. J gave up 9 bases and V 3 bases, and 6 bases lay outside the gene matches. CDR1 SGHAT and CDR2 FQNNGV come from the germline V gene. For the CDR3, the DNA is TGTGCCAGCAGCTTCCGGGACAGGGGGCCAAGTGAGCAGTTCTTC. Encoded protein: CASSFRDRGPSEQFF.

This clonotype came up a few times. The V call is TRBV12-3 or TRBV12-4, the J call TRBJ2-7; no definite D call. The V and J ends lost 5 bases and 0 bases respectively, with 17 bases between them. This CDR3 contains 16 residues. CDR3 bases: TGTGCCAGCAGTCAGATGCGCACAACGAGCTCCTACGAGCAGTACTTC. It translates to CASSQMRTTSSYEQYF.

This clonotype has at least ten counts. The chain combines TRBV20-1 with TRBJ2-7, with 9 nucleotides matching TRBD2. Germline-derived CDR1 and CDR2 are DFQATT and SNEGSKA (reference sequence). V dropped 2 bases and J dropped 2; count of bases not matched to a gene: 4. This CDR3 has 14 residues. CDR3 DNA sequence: TGCAGTGCTAGACACTCTAGCGGGACCTACGAGCAGTACTTC. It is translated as CSARHSSGTYEQYF.

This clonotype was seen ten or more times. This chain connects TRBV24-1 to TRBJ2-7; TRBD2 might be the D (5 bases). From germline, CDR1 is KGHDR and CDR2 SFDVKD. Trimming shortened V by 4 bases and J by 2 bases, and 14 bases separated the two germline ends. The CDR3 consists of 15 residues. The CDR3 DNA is TGTGCCACCAGTGACCCCCGGACTCAGACCTACGAGCAGTACTTC. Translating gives CATSDPRTQTYEQYF.

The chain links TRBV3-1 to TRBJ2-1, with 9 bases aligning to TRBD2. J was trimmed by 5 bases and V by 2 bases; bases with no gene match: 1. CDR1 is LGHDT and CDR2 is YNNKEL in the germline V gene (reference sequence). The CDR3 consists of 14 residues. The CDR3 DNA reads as TGTGCCAGCAGCCAAAGACTAGCGGACAATGAGCAGTTCTTC. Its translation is CASSQRLADNEQFF.

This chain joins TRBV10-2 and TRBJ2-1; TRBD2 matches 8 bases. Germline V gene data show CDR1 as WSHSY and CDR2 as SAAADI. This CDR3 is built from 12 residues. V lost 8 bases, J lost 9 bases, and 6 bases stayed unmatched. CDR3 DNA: TGCGCCAGCGTCGGGGGGGCGGTTGAGCAGTTCTTC. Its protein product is CASVGGAVEQFF.

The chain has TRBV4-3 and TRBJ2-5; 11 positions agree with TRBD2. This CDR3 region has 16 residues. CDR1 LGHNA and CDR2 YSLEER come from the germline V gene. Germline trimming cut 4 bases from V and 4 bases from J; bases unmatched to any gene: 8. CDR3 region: CASSPSRLAGTETQYF. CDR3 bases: TGCGCCAGCAGCCCCTCGAGACTAGCGGGAACAGAGACCCAGTACTTC.

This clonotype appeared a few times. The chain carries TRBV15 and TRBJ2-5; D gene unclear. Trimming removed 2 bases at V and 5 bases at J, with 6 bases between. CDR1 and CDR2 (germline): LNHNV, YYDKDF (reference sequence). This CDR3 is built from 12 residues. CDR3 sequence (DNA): TGTGCCACCAGCAGACCATGGGAGACCCAGTACTTC. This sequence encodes CATSRPWETQYF.

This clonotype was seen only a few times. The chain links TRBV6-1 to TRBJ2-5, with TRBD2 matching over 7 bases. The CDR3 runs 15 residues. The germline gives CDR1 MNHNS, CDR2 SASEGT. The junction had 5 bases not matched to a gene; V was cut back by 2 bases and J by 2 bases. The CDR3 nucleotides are TGTGCCAGCAGTGAACAGCGGGGCAATCAAGAGACCCAGTACTTC. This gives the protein CASSEQRGNQETQYF.

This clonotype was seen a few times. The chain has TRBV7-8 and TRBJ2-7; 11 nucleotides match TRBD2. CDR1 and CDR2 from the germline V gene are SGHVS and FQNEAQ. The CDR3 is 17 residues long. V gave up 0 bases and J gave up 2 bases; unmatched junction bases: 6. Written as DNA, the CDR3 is TGTGCCAGCAGCTTAGCCCTAGCGGGGGGCCAGGCCTACGAGCAGTACTTC. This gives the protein CASSLALAGGQAYEQYF.

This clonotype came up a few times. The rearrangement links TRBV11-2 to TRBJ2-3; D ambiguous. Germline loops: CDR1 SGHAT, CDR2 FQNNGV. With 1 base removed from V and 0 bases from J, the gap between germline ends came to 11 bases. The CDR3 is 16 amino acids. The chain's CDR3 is CASSLVGGTSTDTQYF. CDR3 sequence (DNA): TGTGCCAGCAGCTTAGTTGGTGGAACTAGCACAGATACGCAGTATTTT.

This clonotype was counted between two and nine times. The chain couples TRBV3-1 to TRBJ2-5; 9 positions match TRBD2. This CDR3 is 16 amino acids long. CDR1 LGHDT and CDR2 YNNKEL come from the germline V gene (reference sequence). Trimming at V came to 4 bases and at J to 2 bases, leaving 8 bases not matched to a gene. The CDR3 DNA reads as TGTGCCAGCAGCCCGGACCTAGCGGGACTACAAGAGACCCAGTACTTC. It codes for CASSPDLAGLQETQYF.

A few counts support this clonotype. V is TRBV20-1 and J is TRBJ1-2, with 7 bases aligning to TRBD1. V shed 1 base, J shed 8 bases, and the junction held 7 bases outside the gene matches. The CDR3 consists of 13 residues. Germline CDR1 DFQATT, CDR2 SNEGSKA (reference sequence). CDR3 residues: CSARVGTARGYTF. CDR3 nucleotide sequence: TGCAGTGCTAGAGTCGGGACAGCGAGGGGCTACACCTTC.

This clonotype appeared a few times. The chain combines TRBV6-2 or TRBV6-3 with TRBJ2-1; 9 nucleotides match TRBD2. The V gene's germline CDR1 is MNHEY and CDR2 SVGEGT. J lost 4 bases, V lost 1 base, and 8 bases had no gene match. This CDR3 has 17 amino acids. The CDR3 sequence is CASSYLTSGSLYNEQFF. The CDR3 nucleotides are TGTGCCAGCAGTTACTTAACTAGCGGGTCACTTTACAATGAGCAGTTCTTC.